Listed here are 18 T cell receptor beta chains from one sample, sequenced in a study of control samples from healthy donors and cancer patients. Measured with immunoSEQ multiplex PCR; TCRdb has only the in-frame clones, and not every one. In the table there are fewer than 250,000 clones, approximately 91% of which are singletons. Sequenced: blood. These receptors were collected from a man aged 25 to 40 in good health.

The gene calls are TRBV9 and TRBJ1-2; D is unclear. This CDR3 is built from 14 residues. V gave up 3 bases and J gave up 5 bases, with 14 bases separating them. Germline loops: CDR1 SGDLS, CDR2 YYNGEE. CDR3 in amino acids: CASSAPGWDYGYTF. The CDR3 DNA reads as TGTGCCAGCAGCGCCCCCGGGTGGGATTATGGCTACACCTTC.

This chain connects TRBV4-1 to TRBJ1-5; D remains unclear. From germline, CDR1 is MGHRA and CDR2 YSYEKL. The CDR3 length is 13 residues. Trimming left V 0 bases short and J 4 bases short, with 4 bases between. In DNA, the CDR3 is TGCGCCAGCAGCCAAGAGAGGAATCAGCCCCAGCATTTT. This gives the protein CASSQERNQPQHF.

J is TRBJ2-7 and V is TRBV7-9; D unresolved. V lost 0 bases and J lost 5, with 11 bases in between. Germline values: CDR1 SEHNR, CDR2 FQNEAQ (reference sequence). The length of the CDR3 is 14 residues. In nucleotides, the CDR3 is TGTGCCAGCAGCTTAGCGATCGGTAGAAACGAGCAGTACTTC. As protein: CASSLAIGRNEQYF. The full variable domain, completed using reference TRBV7-9 and TRBJ2-7, is DTGVSQNPRHKITKRGQNVTFRCDPISEHNRLYWYRQTLGQGPEFLTYFQNEAQLEKSRLLSDRFSAERPKGSFSTLEIQRTEQGDSAMYLCASSLAIGRNEQYFGPGTRLTVT.

V and J are TRBV6-5 and TRBJ2-7; 7 nucleotides match TRBD1. CDR3 length: 11 residues. Germline CDR1 and CDR2: MNHEY and SVGAGI. V was clipped by 2 bases and J by 12 bases; unmatched bases: 4. The CDR3 is CASSYAGGSYF. The CDR3 DNA reads as TGTGCCAGCAGTTACGCAGGGGGATCGTACTTC.

The rearrangement uses TRBV12-3 or TRBV12-4 and TRBJ1-6; D unclear. There are 13 residues in the CDR3. V was cut by 1 base and J by 6 bases, with 4 bases left in between. The CDR3 loop reads CASSLDTNSPLHF. The CDR3 DNA follows: TGTGCCAGCAGTTTAGACACTAATTCACCCCTCCACTTT.

This chain uses TRBV10-3 with TRBJ1-2; 10 nucleotides agree with TRBD1. Trimming cost V 8 bases and J 7 bases; bases outside gene matches: 10. The length of the CDR3 is 14 residues. Germline V gene sequence: CDR1 ENHRY, CDR2 SYGVKD. The chain's CDR3 is CAILNRTGGSGYTF. CDR3 DNA sequence: TGTGCCATCCTAAACCGGACAGGGGGGAGTGGCTACACCTTC.

J is TRBJ2-1 and V is TRBV30; D uncertain. CDR1 is GTSNPN and CDR2 is SVGIG in the germline V gene (reference sequence). The CDR3 length is 11 residues. Trimming left V 2 bases short and J 6 bases short, with 5 bases between. This CDR3 reads CAWSRSNEQFF. CDR3 nucleotide sequence: TGTGCCTGGAGTCGGAGCAATGAGCAGTTCTTC.

This clone was seen only a few times. The same CDR3 is also encoded by other DNA sequences in this sample. The chain is built from TRBV18 and TRBJ1-1; 7 bases line up with TRBD1. Germline V gene lookup returns CDR1 KGHSH and CDR2 LQKENI. Trimming removed 5 bases from V and 3 bases from J; junction bases left unmatched: 0. The CDR3 length is 12 residues. The CDR3 sequence is CASSDRDTEAFF. CDR3 nucleotides: TGTGCCAGCTCAGACAGGGACACTGAAGCTTTCTTT.

The rearrangement links TRBV7-3 to TRBJ2-2; 9 nucleotides align to TRBD1. V lost 5 bases and J lost 7; bases outside the gene matches: 8. Germline CDR1 and CDR2: SGHTA and FQGTGA. The CDR3 runs 15 residues. CDR3 DNA: TGTGCCAGCAGCCGCGACAGGGGGAGCGGCGGGGAGCTGTTTTTT. It is translated as CASSRDRGSGGELFF.

The rearrangement joins TRBV18 to TRBJ1-6; weak D call: TRBD1 (5 bases). Trimming shortened V by 3 bases and J by 7 bases, and 13 bases separated the two germline ends. CDR1 is KGHSH, CDR2 LQKENI, per germline. This CDR3 has 15 amino acids. CDR3 DNA sequence: TGTGCCAGCTCACCCCAGGGACTCCCGAATTCACCCCTCCACTTT. Amino acids: CASSPQGLPNSPLHF.

The chain recombines TRBV6-5 with TRBJ1-1, with D possibly TRBD1 on 5 matching bases. The V gene's germline CDR1 is MNHEY and CDR2 SVGAGI. This CDR3 contains 13 residues. The germline V and J ends were trimmed by 4 bases and 4 bases, with 10 bases remaining between them. The CDR3 DNA sequence: TGTGCCAGCAGTTCCGGGGGACGCACTGAAGCTTTCTTT. This sequence encodes CASSSGGRTEAFF.

V is TRBV27 and J is TRBJ2-7, with D maybe TRBD2 (7 bases). V was pared by 2 bases and J by 1 base, with 12 bases between. The CDR3 spans 15 residues. CDR1 is MNHEY and CDR2 is SMNVEV in the germline V gene (reference sequence). In nucleotides, the CDR3 is TGTGCCAGCAGTTTAGCGGGGGCAGGATCCTACGAGCAGTACTTC. This encodes CASSLAGAGSYEQYF.

The chain has TRBV7-9 and TRBJ2-1, with no clear D. The ends were cut back, 7 bases at V and 8 bases at J, with 18 bases in the middle. The germline gives CDR1 SEHNR, CDR2 FQNEAQ (reference sequence). This CDR3 has 14 residues. The CDR3 nucleotides read TGTGCCAGCACCCTTCAACTGGGCGTGGATGAGCAGTTCTTC. The encoded protein is CASTLQLGVDEQFF.

V and J are TRBV3-1 (or the pseudogene TRBV3-2) and TRBJ1-3, with D possibly matching TRBD1 (6 bases). V dropped 0 bases and J dropped 3 bases, with 18 bases sitting between them. The CDR3 has 18 residues. Germline CDR1 LGHDT, CDR2 YNNKEL (reference sequence). CDR3 DNA: TGTGCCAGCAGCCAAGATGCCGGCAGGGGTTTAGTTGGAAACACCATATATTTT. This gives the protein CASSQDAGRGLVGNTIYF.

The chain carries TRBV30 and TRBJ1-2; D is unclear. In germline, CDR1 is GTSNPN, CDR2 SVGIG (reference sequence). The CDR3 is 13 residues long. Trimming stripped 2 bases from V and 5 bases from J, with 12 bases between. CDR3 loop: CAWSRNTGYGYTF. DNA of the CDR3: TGTGCCTGGAGTCGGAACACGGGTTATGGCTACACCTTC.

The chain joins TRBV19 to TRBJ2-1, with D perhaps matching TRBD1 or TRBD2 (6 bases each). The CDR3 is made up of 15 amino acids. Germline loops: CDR1 LNHDA, CDR2 SQIVND (reference sequence). V was cut by 3 bases and J by 2 bases, with 11 bases left in between. CDR3 in DNA: TGTGCCAGTAGTATCGGGGGCCCAACCTACAATGAGCAGTTCTTC. Its protein product is CASSIGGPTYNEQFF.

The chain uses TRBV30 and TRBJ1-1; D ambiguous. V lost 3 bases, J lost 7 bases, and 12 bases lay in between. Germline V CDR1 and CDR2: GTSNPN, SVGIG (reference sequence). The CDR3 runs 12 residues. This CDR3 reads CAWRGSRLEAFF. CDR3 nucleotide sequence: TGTGCCTGGAGGGGCAGCCGCCTTGAAGCTTTCTTT.

The rearrangement joins TRBV20-1 to TRBJ2-1, with D perhaps matching TRBD1 or TRBD2 (5 bases each). The germline V gene has CDR1 DFQATT and CDR2 SNEGSKA (reference sequence). V was clipped by 5 bases and J by 6 bases, with 8 bases between them. The CDR3 extends over 11 amino acids. The CDR3 DNA follows: TGCAGTGCTGAGGGGTTCAATGAGCAGTTCTTC. Amino acid sequence: CSAEGFNEQFF.